Sequencing of this TCR beta chain was carried out in a study of beta chain features in type 1 diabetes. At the level of the study: All of the samples together had around 110,000,000 sorted cells examined. Findings of the study overall: Whether TCRB rearrangement is influenced by HLA type went unresolved here. Insertions were fewer and deletions more numerous at VDJ junctions in type 1 diabetes patients. Significant though moderate, a shortening of TCRB CDR3s appeared in all four CD4+ subsets of Type 1 diabetes patients.

Germline CDR1 MDHEN, CDR2 SYDVKM. Losses at the gene ends were 6 bases for V and 8 bases for J; bases not matched to a gene: 9. CDR3 size: 13 residues. As to this clone: Its antigen remains unknown.

The sequenced template was cDNA made from the entire isolated RNA. Here immunoSEQ multiplex PCR was the method, and the copy in TCRdb shows in-frame clones only, minus some. This sample has about 270,000 clones; 14% occur once, and the top ten carry less than 0.02%. Heparinised blood was drawn once per donor, averaging approximately 100 mL. This receptor was identified in a man aged 25-45 years with type 1 diabetes. Material for sequencing was naive CD4+ T cells from blood. This chain connects TRBV28 to TRBJ1-1; 7 positions match TRBD1. The CDR3 reads CASRRGLGQEAFF. The CDR3 DNA reads as TGTGCCAGCAGGAGGGGCTTGGGACAGGAAGCTTTCTTT. Filled out from reference TRBV28 and TRBJ1-1, the complete variable domain reads DVKVTQSSRYLVKRTGEKVFLECVQDMDHENMFWYRQDPGLGLRLIYFSYDVKMKEKGDIPEGYSVSREKKERFSLILESASTNQTSMYLCASRRGLGQEAFFGQGTRLTVV.